This TCR beta chain stems from a study of cytomegalovirus exposure and HLA in healthy donors. Study conclusions and caveats: Prediction of most subjects' HLA-A and HLA-B alleles by TCR beta sequences was reportedly accurate. Follow-up analysis seemed to connect common viral pathogens with several of the most significant clusters identified.

This clone was seen just once. Antigen specificity is unknown. The CDR3 is 15 amino acids. Germline-derived CDR1 and CDR2 are SGHRS and YFSETQ. With 2 bases clipped from V and 5 bases from J, the junction kept 7 bases outside the gene matches. PCR amplification relied on 60 Vbeta primers (plus 13 Jbeta primers). Clones were sequenced by immunoSEQ multiplex PCR, and TCRdb holds only the in-frame ones, with some missing. The table has 60,000 or so clones, less than 75% seen once. Material for sequencing was PBMCs. The TCR comes from a man aged 50-60 years in good health and CMV-seropositive. The chain is built from TRBV5-1 and TRBJ2-7, with 10 bases identical to TRBD1. CDR3 residues: CASSFGQGGLDEQYF. CDR3 nucleotide sequence: TGCGCCAGCAGCTTTGGACAGGGGGGTTTGGACGAGCAGTACTTC.